Given below is one TCR beta chain in context. The source of the sample is a study of PD-L1 blockade in urothelial cancer. V was pared by 0 bases and J by 5 bases, with 13 bases between. The germline CDR1 and CDR2 sequences are SGHAT and FQNNGV. The CDR3 totals 15 residues. This table comes from immunoSEQ multiplex PCR, and its TCRdb copy is limited to in-frame clones, with some not included. The data hold 35,000 or so clones, with around four fifths observed a single time. Sequenced material: PBMCs, taken around atezolizumab (anti-PD-L1) treatment. This receptor was taken from a man aged 60 to 69 with urothelial cancer. The chain joins TRBV11-2 to TRBJ1-1; D possibly corresponds to TRBD1 (5 bases). CDR3 nucleotide sequence: TGTGCCAGCAGCTTAGAGCGGGGGGGGGAGACTGAAGCTTTCTTT. Its protein is CASSLERGGETEAFF.